This T cell receptor beta chain originates from a study of OX40 agonist ivuxolimab in advanced cancers. At the level of the study: Patients were treated with ivuxolimab, an agonistic anti-OX40 (CD134) antibody. Of mixed ages from about 23 to 90 and averaging about 65 years, the group was roughly 83% male. Study-wide results and limits: Average numbers of expanded clones were greater in CD8+ T cells than in CD4+.

In regard to this clone: Antigen specificity is unknown.

Germline V lookup: CDR1 MNHEY, CDR2 SMNVEV (reference sequence). This CDR3 is 16 amino acids long. The germline V and J ends were trimmed by 0 bases and 5 bases, with 17 bases remaining between them. Assay: immunoSEQ multiplex PCR; the TCRdb copy retains only in-frame clones and omits some. The sample has about 98,000 clones, around 90% seen once; the top ten hold 0.5%. The genes are TRBV27 and TRBJ2-7; no clear D. The material was CD4+ or CD8+ T cells sorted from blood, obtained in a trial of the OX40 agonist ivuxolimab. This TCR derives from an adult with an advanced solid tumor such as melanoma, head and neck, liver or kidney cancer. The CDR3 here is CASSLSLQYWSDEQYF. The CDR3 DNA sequence: TGTGCCAGCAGTTTATCGCTCCAGTATTGGTCCGACGAGCAGTACTTC.